The present entry profiles one T cell receptor beta chain with its context. Its antigen is undetermined. Produced via immunoSEQ multiplex PCR; TCRdb's table is partial and in-frame only. The sample lists 180,000 or so clones; roughly 92% were seen once. The data are from a study of T cell responses to AZD1222 COVID-19 vaccine. Study-wide points: The peak T cell response came first, and repertoires were sampled only after it. In a largely white British group with more females than males, clonal diversity was possibly underestimated. Nearly half of spike-specific TCRs reportedly target unmutated variant regions.

This specimen was peripheral blood, taken 28 days after the second AZD1222 dose. The source of this sequence is an adult who received the AZD1222 COVID-19 vaccine.

The CDR3 reads CASSYPAGQGAGYTF. The CDR3 DNA reads as TGTGCCAGCAGTTACCCGGCGGGACAGGGGGCTGGCTACACCTTC. V gene TRBV6-6 combines with J gene TRBJ1-2; 12 nucleotides agree with TRBD1. The CDR3 is 15 amino acids. Germline assignment: CDR1 MNHNY and CDR2 SVGAGI (reference sequence). The ends lost 2 bases at V and 7 bases at J; junction bases unmatched: 5.